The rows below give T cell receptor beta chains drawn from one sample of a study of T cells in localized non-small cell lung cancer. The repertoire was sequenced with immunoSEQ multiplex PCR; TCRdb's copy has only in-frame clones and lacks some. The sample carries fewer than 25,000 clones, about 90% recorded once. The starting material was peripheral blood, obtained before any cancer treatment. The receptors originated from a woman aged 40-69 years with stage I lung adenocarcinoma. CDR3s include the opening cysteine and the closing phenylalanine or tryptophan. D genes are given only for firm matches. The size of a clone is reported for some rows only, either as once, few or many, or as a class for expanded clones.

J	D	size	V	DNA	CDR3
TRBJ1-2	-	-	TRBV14	TGTGCCAGCAGCCAAGTGGGCGACGCGCGGTTTGGCTACACCTTC	CASSQVGDARFGYTF
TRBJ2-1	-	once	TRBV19	TGTGCCAGTACCCTCTCTAGTTTCAATGAGCAGTTCTTC	CASTLSSFNEQFF
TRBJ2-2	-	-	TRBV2	TGTGCCAGCGGGCCCCGCGGCACCGGGGAGCTGTTTTTT	CASGPRGTGELFF
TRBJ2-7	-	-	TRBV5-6	TGTGCCAGCAGCTCAGGACTCGTATACGAGCAGTACTTC	CASSSGLVYEQYF
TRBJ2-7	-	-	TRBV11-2	TGTGCCAGCAGCTTAGCTCCTACAGCCTACGAGCAGTACTTC	CASSLAPTAYEQYF
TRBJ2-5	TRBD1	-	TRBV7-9	TGTGCCAGCAGCCTAAGGGACAGTCAAGAGACCCAGTACTTC	CASSLRDSQETQYF
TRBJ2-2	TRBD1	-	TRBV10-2	TGCGCCAGCAGGACAGGGGGTCACGGGGAGCTGTTTTTT	CASRTGGHGELFF
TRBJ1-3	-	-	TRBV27	TGTGCCAGCAGTTTATCTAGGACGCAGGACACCATATATTTT	CASSLSRTQDTIYF
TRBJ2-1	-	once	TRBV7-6	TGTGCCAGCAGCTTAGAGTCGGGTAATGAGCAGTTCTTC	CASSLESGNEQFF
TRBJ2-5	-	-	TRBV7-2	TGTGCCAGCAGCTCCGGGGGACCCCAGTACTTC	CASSSGGPQYF
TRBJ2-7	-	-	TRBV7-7	TGTGCCAGCAGCTCCGAATTCAGGACAGAGCAGTACTTC	CASSSEFRTEQYF
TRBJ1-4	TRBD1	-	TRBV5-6	TGTGCCAGCAGCTTTATTGGGTTTACCGGGACAGCTAATGAAAAACTGTTTTTT	CASSFIGFTGTANEKLFF
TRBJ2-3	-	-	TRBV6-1	TGTGCCAGCAGTGAAGGCGACAGGATCACAGATACGCAGTATTTT	CASSEGDRITDTQYF
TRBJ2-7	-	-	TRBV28	TGTGCCAGCAGTTTATTACAGGGAAGAGACGAGCAGTACTTC	CASSLLQGRDEQYF
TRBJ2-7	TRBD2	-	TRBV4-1	TGCGCCAGCAGCCAGCTAGCGGGAGTCGAGCAGTACTTC	CASSQLAGVEQYF
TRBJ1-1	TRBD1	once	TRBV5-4	TGTGCCAGTAAGACAGGGGGTAAGACTGAAGCTTTCTTT	CASKTGGKTEAFF
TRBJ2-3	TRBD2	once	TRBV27	TGTGCCAGCAGTAACAAGCGGGAGGGAGGTACAGATACGCAGTATTTT	CASSNKREGGTDTQYF
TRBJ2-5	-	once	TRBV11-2	TGTGCCAGCAGCTTACGCCCGACAGTCGAAGAGACCCAGTACTTC	CASSLRPTVEETQYF
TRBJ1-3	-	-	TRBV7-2	TGTGCCAGCAGCTTCGGACATAGTGGAAACACCATATATTTT	CASSFGHSGNTIYF
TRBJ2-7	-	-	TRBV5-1	TGCGCCAGCAGCTTGGTTGGCATATACGAGCAGTACTTC	CASSLVGIYEQYF
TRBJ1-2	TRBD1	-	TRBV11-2	TGTGCCAGCAGCCAAGGACAGGGGGCTCCCTATGGCTACACCTTC	CASSQGQGAPYGYTF
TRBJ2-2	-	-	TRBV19	TGTGCCAGTAGTATGGGACTGTACACCGGGGAGCTGTTTTTT	CASSMGLYTGELFF
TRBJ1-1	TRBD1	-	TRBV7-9	TGTGCCAGCAGCTTGACTTCGCTGGGGACAGACCTTTTT	CASSLTSLGTDLF
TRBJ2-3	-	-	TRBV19	TGTGCCAGTAGTAGTATGGGGTCGACAGATACGCAGTATTTT	CASSSMGSTDTQYF
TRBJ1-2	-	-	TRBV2	TGTGCCAGCAGCTTGACGGTCTACTATGGCTACACCTTC	CASSLTVYYGYTF
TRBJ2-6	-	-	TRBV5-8	TGTGCCAGCAGCCTTCCGGGGCTGACCTCCTCTGGGGCCAACGTCCTGACTTTC	CASSLPGLTSSGANVLTF
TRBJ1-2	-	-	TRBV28	TGTGCCAGCAGTTTAAGCGGACCTAACTATGGCTACACCTTC	CASSLSGPNYGYTF
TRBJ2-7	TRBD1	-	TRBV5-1	TGCGCCAGCAGCTGGACAGGGGGCCGGTACGAGCAGTACTTC	CASSWTGGRYEQYF
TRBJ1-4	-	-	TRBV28	TGTGCCAGCAGTGCTCCGGGGAGGGCGCATGAAAAACTGTTTTTT	CASSAPGRAHEKLFF
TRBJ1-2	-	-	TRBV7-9	TGTGCCAGCAGCAACTCCGCCCCCCTTTCGGATGGCTACACCTTC	CASSNSAPLSDGYTF
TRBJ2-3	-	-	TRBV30	TGTGCCTGGAGCAGGGGTGGGGATACGCAGTATTTT	CAWSRGGDTQYF
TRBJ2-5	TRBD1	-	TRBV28	TGTGCCAGTGGCCGGGACAGCCTCCAAGAGACCCAGTACTTC	CASGRDSLQETQYF
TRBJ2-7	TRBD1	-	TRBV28	TGTGCCAGCAGTCTCGGGACAGTACGCGAGCAGTACTTC	CASSLGTVREQYF
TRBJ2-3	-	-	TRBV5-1	TGCGCCAGCAGCTATGGACAGAGTACAGATACGCAGTATTTT	CASSYGQSTDTQYF
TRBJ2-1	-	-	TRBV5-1	TGCGCCAGCAGCTTGGGTCAGGGGCGTGTCAATGAGCAGTTCTTC	CASSLGQGRVNEQFF
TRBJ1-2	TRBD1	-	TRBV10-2	TGCGCCAGCAGTGCGGGACAGGGGGCCCGAGGCTACACCTTC	CASSAGQGARGYTF
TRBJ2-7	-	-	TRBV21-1	TGTGCCAGCAGCAAATCGGACGGGTCCTACGAGCAGTACTTC	CASSKSDGSYEQYF